The T cell receptor (beta chain) under discussion was sequenced for a study of shared clonotypes between healthy human individuals (dated by TCRdb to 2018 to 2020). Regarding the research as a whole: Two women and three men aged 18 to 49 years were included in the cohort. To estimate repertoire size and how much clonotype sharing occurs between individuals, the study deeply sequenced the blood TCR repertoires of five healthy adults. Different laboratories and diverse techniques were used to prepare libraries and sequence TCR repertoires, to increase sequencing depth and limit assay-specific biases. Between about 0.8 and 9.5 billion PBMCs per donor were obtained by leukapheresis. For each donor, CD4 naive and CD4 memory were each run on three plates, CD8 naive on two plates, and CD8 memory on one plate.

Broad study findings and their caveats: Compared with non-shared clonotypes, clonotypes shared by all four sorted-subset donors had higher generation probabilities. When several donors were compared, the shared fraction of clonotypes was about 5.2% for naive CD4, more than 3% for naive CD8, roughly 2.5% for memory CD4, and 0.4% for memory CD8. Because the study included only a small number of donors, the genetic and exposure-history diversity represented was limited. Naive subsets generally had larger estimated clonotype richness than memory subsets did. Rarefaction of sorted-subset datasets indicated incomplete sequencing despite the large sequencing depth. Sampling was restricted to blood, and TCR repertoires in tissue are likely to differ from TCR repertoires in blood. Pairwise subsampling led to the expectation that sequencing depth would affect the degree of clonotype sharing among donors.

V and J are truncated by 3 bases and 4 bases respectively, leaving an intervening sequence of 10 bases. CDR1 and CDR2 are drawn from the germline V gene: MNHNS, SASEGT. The CDR3 covers 15 residues, taking in both the cysteine and the phenylalanine. CDR3 DNA is the only sequence kept; it has 45 bases, read in frame from the first base. Concerning this clone: Its antigen remains unidentified. Qualities for individual bases were not recorded, and no much larger clone is one base off.

Using the deep immunoSEQ assay, TCR CDR3 regions were amplified from genomic DNA by multiplex PCR. Genomic DNA extracted from each cell subset was distributed evenly over all wells of several immunoSEQ 96-well plates, and each plate served as one replicate. Each replicate PCR for sorted subsets received around 210 ng genomic DNA, equal to roughly 30,000 T cell genomes. Purified libraries were quantified with a Qubit 3.0 fluorometer, sized on a Bioanalyzer 2100, and re-quantified with the KAPA Library Quantification kit. Every immunoSEQ 96-well plate was sequenced on a dedicated single-read 150-cycle Illumina NextSeq 550 flow cell. Per the authors' processing: The immunoSEQ output contained only junctional sequences without quality scores, so filtering could not match that applied to full-length reads. To assign V/J genes and CDR3, sequences were annotated using PyIR, a Python wrapper for IgBLAST v1.9, with IMGT germline references. Reads were removed for weak V/J assignments (E-value above 1e-6), missing CDR3, stop codons, out-of-frame junctions, or ambiguous translated residues. A V3J clonotype was defined by an identical inferred V gene, J gene, and CDR3 amino acid sequence. Percentage overlap between repertoires was computed as shared unique clonotypes divided by the size of the smaller repertoire. RTK rarefaction, the Chao1 estimator, and Recon v2.1 estimates of unobserved clonotypes were used to assess repertoire richness. OLGA was used to compute generation probabilities for all TCRbeta clonotypes that the gDNA method yielded from a few donors. TCRdb holds this immuneACCESS table with in-frame rearrangements only. Some clones are missing; in checked studies, unresolved V genes explain under half, and the rest has no known cause. D and trimming were read from the DNA, whereas the V and J calls and clone size are those reported in that table. For this sample there are under 1 million clones; around 93% appear just once. The ten largest make up under 30% of the sample.

CD8 naive samples were obtained by positive selection for CCR7 among CD45RO-negative cells, yielding a CD45RA+CCR7+ population from which TemRA cells were excluded. The donors were healthy, HIV-negative adults who had no recently reported acute infections or vaccinations. Only Caucasian adults living in Nashville, Tennessee, USA were represented among the donors. Blood was collected by leukapheresis, and PBMCs were isolated by Ficoll-Histopaque density gradient centrifugation and then cryopreserved in liquid nitrogen vapor phase. Purity and quantity of every magnetically sorted T cell population were checked by analytical flow cytometry. From each sorted fraction, genomic DNA was isolated and quantified by UV absorbance on a Nanodrop 2000c.

The sequenced sample was naive CD8+ T cells sorted from blood. Per the publication, the cell subset or site label means: CD45RA+CCR7+. This receptor chain uses TRBV6-1 and TRBJ2-6, with no confidently assigned D gene. The clonotype comes from a young man in good health. The DNA reads TGTGCCAGCAGTGATTGGGTATCAGGGGCCAACGTCCTGACTTTC. This encodes CASSDWVSGANVLTF.